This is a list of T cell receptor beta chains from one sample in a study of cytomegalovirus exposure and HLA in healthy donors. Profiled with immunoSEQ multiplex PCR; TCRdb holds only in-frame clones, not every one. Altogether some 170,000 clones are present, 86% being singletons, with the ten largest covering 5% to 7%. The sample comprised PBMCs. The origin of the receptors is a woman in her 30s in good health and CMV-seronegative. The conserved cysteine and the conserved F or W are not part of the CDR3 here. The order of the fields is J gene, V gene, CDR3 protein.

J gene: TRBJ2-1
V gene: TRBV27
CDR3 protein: ASSFSAGGLYGGEQF

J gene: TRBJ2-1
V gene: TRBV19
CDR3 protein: ASSLSGTSGDNEQF

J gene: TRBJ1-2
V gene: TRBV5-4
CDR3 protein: ASRQGGFYGYT

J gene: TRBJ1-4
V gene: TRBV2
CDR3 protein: ASSAPGQGLGKLF

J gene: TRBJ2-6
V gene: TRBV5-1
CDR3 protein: ASSLVVSGANVLT

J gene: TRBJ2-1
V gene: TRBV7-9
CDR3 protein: ASSFSSNEQF

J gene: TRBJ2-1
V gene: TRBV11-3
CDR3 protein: ASSLELSAGARQF

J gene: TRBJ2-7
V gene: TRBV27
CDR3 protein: ASSPTSRISYEQY

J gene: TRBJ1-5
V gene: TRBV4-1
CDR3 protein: ASSQPNLGFRSNQPQH

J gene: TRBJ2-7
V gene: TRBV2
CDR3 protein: ASTWKIYEQY

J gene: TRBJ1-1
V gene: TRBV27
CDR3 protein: ASIKKAEAF

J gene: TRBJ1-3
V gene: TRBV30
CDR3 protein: AWSVPERSGNTIY

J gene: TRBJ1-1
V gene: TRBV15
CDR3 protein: ATSSDPGGGGEAF

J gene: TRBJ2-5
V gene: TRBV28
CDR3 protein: ASSLFSGLETQY

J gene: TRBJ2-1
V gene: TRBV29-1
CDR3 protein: SVGNTGGAGEQF

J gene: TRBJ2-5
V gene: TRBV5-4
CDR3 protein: ASSSGLAGAGGLETQY

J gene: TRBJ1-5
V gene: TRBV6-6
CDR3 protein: ASRQGFGNQPQH

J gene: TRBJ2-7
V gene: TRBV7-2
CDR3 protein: ASSPGTVSYEQY

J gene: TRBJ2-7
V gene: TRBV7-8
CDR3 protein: ASSTKTSGGAEQY

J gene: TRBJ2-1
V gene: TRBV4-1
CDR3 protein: ASSQAGREYNEQF

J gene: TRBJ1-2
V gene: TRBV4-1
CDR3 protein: ASSHEPRTGPYGYT

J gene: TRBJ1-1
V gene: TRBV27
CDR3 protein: ASSLRENTEAF

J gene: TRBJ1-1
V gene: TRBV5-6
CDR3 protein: ASSLGQTALEAF

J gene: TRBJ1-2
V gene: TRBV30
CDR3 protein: ASSNYGYT

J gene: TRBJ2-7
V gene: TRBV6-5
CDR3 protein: ASSTTGWGDEQY

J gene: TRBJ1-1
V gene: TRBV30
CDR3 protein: AWSPTNTEAF

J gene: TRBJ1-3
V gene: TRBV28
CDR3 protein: ASSTGTSGNTIY

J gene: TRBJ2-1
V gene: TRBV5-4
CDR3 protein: ASRLQGALTDEQF

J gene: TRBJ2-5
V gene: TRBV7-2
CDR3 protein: ASSLPIGLAGAETQY

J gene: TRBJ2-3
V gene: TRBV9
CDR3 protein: ASSIHGTDTQY

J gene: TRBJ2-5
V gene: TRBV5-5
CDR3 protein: ASSLVSAQETQY

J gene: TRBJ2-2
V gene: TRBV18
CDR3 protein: ASSRQMNTGELF

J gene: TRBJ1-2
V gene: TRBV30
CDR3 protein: AYNRDSYGYT

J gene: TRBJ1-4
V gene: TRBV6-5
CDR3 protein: ASRSQGKEKLF

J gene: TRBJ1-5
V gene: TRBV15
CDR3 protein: ATSRGTAINQPQH

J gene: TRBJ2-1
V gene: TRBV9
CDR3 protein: ASSVDLGNEQF

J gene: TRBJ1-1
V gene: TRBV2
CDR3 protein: ASSEGGLNTEAF

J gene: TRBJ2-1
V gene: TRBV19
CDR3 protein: ASSITRRNEQF

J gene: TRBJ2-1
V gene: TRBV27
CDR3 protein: ASSSSGTYYNEQF

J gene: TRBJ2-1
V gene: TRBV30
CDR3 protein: AWMQREGLGDEQF

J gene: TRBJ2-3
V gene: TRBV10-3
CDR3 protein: AISRDLTGDTQY

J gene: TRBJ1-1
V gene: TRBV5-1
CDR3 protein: ASSIGTVNTEAF

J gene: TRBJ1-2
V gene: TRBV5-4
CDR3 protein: ASSLGDRGRGYT

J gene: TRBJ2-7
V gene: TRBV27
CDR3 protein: ASSAGSSYEQY

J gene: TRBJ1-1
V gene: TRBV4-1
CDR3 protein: ASSKTQVKNTEAF

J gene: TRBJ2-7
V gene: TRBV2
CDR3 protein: ASREASLSYEQY

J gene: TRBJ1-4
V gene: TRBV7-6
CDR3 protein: ASSPPTGMGKLF

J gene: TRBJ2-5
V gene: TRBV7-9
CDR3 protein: ASSSPRRGARETQY

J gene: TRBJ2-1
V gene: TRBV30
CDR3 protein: AWPGTGTHNEQF

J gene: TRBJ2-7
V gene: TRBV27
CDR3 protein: ASSLFLGGPYEQY

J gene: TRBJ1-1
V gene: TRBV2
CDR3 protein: ASSDSLSDTEAF

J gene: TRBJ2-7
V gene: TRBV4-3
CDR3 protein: ASSQDRSSYEQY

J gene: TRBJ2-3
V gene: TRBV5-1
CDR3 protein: ASSLEERTDTQY

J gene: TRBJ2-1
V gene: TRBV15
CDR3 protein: ATSGGVYNEQF

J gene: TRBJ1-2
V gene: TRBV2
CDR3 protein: ASSESETGPYGYT

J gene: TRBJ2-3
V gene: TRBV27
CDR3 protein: ASSRVGYPDTQY

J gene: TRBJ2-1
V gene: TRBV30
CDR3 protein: AWSDRAGRPGRVHNEQF

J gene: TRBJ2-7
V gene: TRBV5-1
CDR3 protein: ASSFGRGGNYEQY

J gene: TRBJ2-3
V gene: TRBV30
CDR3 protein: AWSPWGTDTQY